The 26 T cell receptor beta chains below were found in one sample sequenced in a study of blood T cells in healthy people across ages. Sample-barcoded 5' priming and a J-beta primer mix drove a second PCR of about 6 to 12 cycles. MiXCR, applied by TCRdb to the 5' RACE reads, yields one record per CDR3 protein. The table shows 1.5 million or so distinct CDR3 sequences, with around 42% occurring only once. Sequencing was done on a sample of blood. Every receptor here comes from a woman aged 18-35 years in good health.

V and J are TRBV6-5 and TRBJ2-7, with a tentative D call TRBD2 (6 bases). Germline loops: CDR1 MNHEY, CDR2 SVGAGI. Trimming took 8 bases from V and 3 from J, leaving 17 bases between them. The CDR3 is made up of 14 amino acids. The CDR3 sequence: CASLAAGSHYEQYF. CDR3 DNA sequence: TGTGCCAGCCTCGCCGCGGGATCCCACTACGAGCAGTACTTC.

The chain employs TRBV2 and TRBJ1-1, with D unresolved. Germline values: CDR1 SNHLY, CDR2 FYNNEI. V gave up 4 bases and J gave up 0 bases, with 9 bases separating them. The CDR3 is 14 amino acids. The CDR3 loop reads CASSVKVMNTEAFF. CDR3 sequence (DNA): TGTGCCAGCAGTGTCAAGGTTATGAACACTGAAGCTTTCTTT.

This clonotype has just a few counts. The chain couples TRBV10-3 to TRBJ2-3, with no clear D. Trimming removed 7 bases from V and 3 bases from J, with 11 bases in between. The CDR3 is 13 residues long. Germline V CDR1 and CDR2: ENHRY, SYGVKD. The CDR3 is CAITPKSTDTQYF. CDR3 DNA sequence: TGTGCCATCACTCCTAAGAGTACAGATACGCAGTATTTT.

The chain couples TRBV6-4 to TRBJ2-1, with D perhaps TRBD1 (5 bases). Germline V gene sequence: CDR1 MRHNA, CDR2 SNTAGT. This CDR3 spans 13 amino acids. The V end lost 7 bases, the J end lost 10 bases, and 17 bases lay between the germline ends. DNA of the CDR3: TGTGCCAGCACCCCAGGGAAGTCGTCGGAGCAGTTCTTC. Its protein product is CASTPGKSSEQFF.

The chain couples TRBV12-3 or TRBV12-4 to TRBJ1-6; TRBD1 aligns across 8 bases. This CDR3 spans 17 amino acids. V dropped 4 bases and J dropped 7; count of bases not matched to a gene: 12. CDR3 sequence (DNA): TGTGCCAGCAGTTCCCGGACAGGGACAGTATGGAATTCACCCCTCCACTTT. Residues: CASSSRTGTVWNSPLHF.

This clonotype was counted a few times. The gene calls are TRBV4-1 and TRBJ2-1; 7 nucleotides match TRBD1. The J segment lost 8 bases and the V segment lost 4 bases, leaving 5 bases of the junction unmatched. Germline lookup yields CDR1 MGHRA and CDR2 YSYEKL. The CDR3 length is 13 residues. Written as DNA, the CDR3 is TGCGCCAGCAGCCGACAGGGAGATGATGAGCAGTTCTTC. Encoded protein: CASSRQGDDEQFF.

This chain links TRBV29-1 with TRBJ2-3, with 8 nucleotides matching TRBD2. This CDR3 region has 15 residues. Germline V gene sequence: CDR1 SQVTM, CDR2 ANQGSEA. The V and J ends lost 3 bases and 4 bases, in that order; junction bases with no gene match: 9. CDR3 amino acids: CSVDTSGLGADTQYF. In nucleotides, the CDR3 is TGCAGCGTTGATACTAGCGGCCTTGGGGCAGATACGCAGTATTTT.

This clonotype has a handful of counts. V and J are TRBV7-2 and TRBJ2-3, with D uncertain. The CDR3 contains 17 residues. Germline lookup yields CDR1 SGHTA and CDR2 FQGNSA. With 3 bases removed from V and 0 bases from J, the gap between germline ends came to 16 bases. The CDR3 region has the DNA TGTGCCAGCAGCTTGGATTCATCACAGTCAAGCACAGATACGCAGTATTTT. Amino acid sequence: CASSLDSSQSSTDTQYF.

The chain employs TRBV7-8 and TRBJ1-5; no definite D call. Germline assignment: CDR1 SGHVS and CDR2 FQNEAQ. The length of the CDR3 is 17 residues. Deletions cut 0 bases from V and 4 bases from J, with 16 bases between. CDR3 protein: CASSLALIGWRNQPQHF. The CDR3 nucleotides read TGTGCCAGCAGCTTAGCGCTTATAGGGTGGCGGAATCAGCCCCAGCATTTT.

This clonotype appeared a few times. The chain carries TRBV6-2 or TRBV6-3 and TRBJ2-5, with D perhaps matching TRBD2 (5 bases). Trimming removed 4 bases from V and 2 bases from J, with 11 bases in between. The V gene's germline CDR1 is MNHEY and CDR2 SVGEGT. The CDR3 has 14 amino acids. CDR3 loop: CASSSGVAQETQYF. The CDR3 nucleotides read TGTGCCAGCAGTTCCGGAGTAGCGCAAGAGACCCAGTACTTC.

This clonotype was detected only a few times. The genes are TRBV12-3 or TRBV12-4 and TRBJ2-7; D gene uncertain. V lost 3 bases to trimming and J lost 6 bases, with 12 bases between them. The CDR3 is 13 amino acids. The CDR3 bases are TGTGCCAGCAGTTTGAACATCCTTTCCGAGCAGTACTTC. Residues: CASSLNILSEQYF.

The chain is built from TRBV20-1 and TRBJ2-5, with TRBD2 identical over 8 bases. Germline V lookup: CDR1 DFQATT, CDR2 SNEGSKA (reference sequence). V shed 0 bases and J 3 bases; nucleotides not matched to a gene: 6. The CDR3 sequence is 15 residues long. In DNA, the CDR3 is TGCAGTGCTAGAGATCACCTAGCGGGTAAAGAGACCCAGTACTTC. Amino acids: CSARDHLAGKETQYF.

This clonotype has a handful of counts. J is TRBJ2-3 and V is TRBV7-8, with D possibly matching TRBD1 (6 bases). Germline CDR1 is SGHVS and CDR2 is FQNEAQ. The CDR3 spans 15 residues. Deletions cut 5 bases from V and 0 bases from J, with 12 bases between. The CDR3 bases are TGTGCCAGCAGCCGGACAGATACTAGCACAGATACGCAGTATTTT. Translated, it gives CASSRTDTSTDTQYF.

J is TRBJ1-1 and V is TRBV28, with a possible D match to TRBD1 (5 bases). The V end was cut by 4 bases, the J end by 3 bases, with 15 bases between. CDR3 size: 15 residues. Germline V gene lookup returns CDR1 MDHEN and CDR2 SYDVKM. Here the CDR3 DNA reads TGTGCCAGCAGTTCTCAACCGACAGCGGACACTGAAGCTTTCTTT. Its protein product is CASSSQPTADTEAFF.

V and J are TRBV3-1 and TRBJ2-3; D may be TRBD1 or TRBD2 (6 bases each). The germline CDR1 and CDR2 sequences are LGHDT and YNNKEL (reference sequence). V lost 1 base, J lost 8 bases, and 19 bases lay in between. The CDR3 is 16 amino acids. CDR3 sequence (DNA): TGTGCCAGCAGCCAAGGAGGGGGGACCTCCTCCCGTACGCAGTATTTT. This codes for CASSQGGGTSSRTQYF.

This clonotype was seen a handful of times. The chain employs TRBV12-3 or TRBV12-4 and TRBJ2-3; 16 positions agree with TRBD2. The junction had 4 bases not matched to a gene; V was cut back by 5 bases and J by 2 bases. The CDR3 covers 17 residues. Here the CDR3 reads CASSGTSGGDYTDTQYF. DNA for the CDR3: TGTGCCAGCAGTGGGACTAGCGGGGGGGATTACACAGATACGCAGTATTTT.

The sample holds one count of this clonotype. A read error may be the cause here, since a much bigger clone is one base away. The CDR3: CASSLLRDRGNEQYF. For the CDR3, the DNA is TGTGCCAGCAGCTTACTTCGGGACAGGGGCAATGAGCAGTACTTC. The chain is built from TRBV13 and TRBJ2-5; the match to TRBD1 covers 10 bases. V was pared by 2 bases and J by 11 bases, with 11 bases of the junction left unmatched. The CDR3 length is 15 residues. Germline CDR1 is PRHDT and CDR2 is FYEKMQ (reference sequence). Together with reference TRBV13 and TRBJ2-5, the CDR3 gives the full variable domain: AAGVIQSPRHLIKEKRETATLKCYPIPRHDTVYWYQQGPGQDPQFLISFYEKMQSDKGSIPDRFSAQQFSDYHSELNMSSLELGDSALYFCASSLLRDRGNEQYFGPGTRLLVL.

The gene calls are TRBV20-1 and TRBJ2-7, with TRBD1 matching over 7 bases. Germline loops: CDR1 DFQATT, CDR2 SNEGSKA (reference sequence). The CDR3 length is 12 residues. V shed 6 bases, J shed 7 bases, and the junction held 9 bases outside the gene matches. This CDR3 reads CSATGDGREQYF. The DNA of the CDR3 is TGCAGTGCCACAGGGGACGGAAGGGAGCAGTACTTC.

The sample holds a few counts of this clonotype. The chain couples TRBV4-1 to TRBJ1-1; D ambiguous. The CDR3 is 14 amino acids. V lost 2 bases and J lost 6, with 13 bases in between. Germline V gene lookup returns CDR1 MGHRA and CDR2 YSYEKL. For the CDR3, the DNA is TGCGCCAGCAGCCAAAGGGCAGGTTGGGCTGAAGCTTTCTTT. It yields the protein CASSQRAGWAEAFF.

This chain joins TRBV5-1 and TRBJ2-3; 12 nucleotides agree with TRBD2. Trimming took 0 bases from V and 5 from J; bases not matched to a gene: 13. The germline V gene encodes CDR1 SGHRS and CDR2 YFSETQ. The CDR3 covers 19 residues. The CDR3 loop is CASSLAASGRADVEDTQYF. The CDR3 nucleotides read TGCGCCAGCAGCTTGGCGGCTAGCGGGAGGGCCGACGTGGAAGATACGCAGTATTTT.

The CDR3 region has the DNA TGTGCCAGCAGCCCACAAGCGGGGACCGAGGGCAATCAGCCCCAGCATTTT. It encodes CASSPQAGTEGNQPQHF. This rearrangement joins TRBV3-1 to TRBJ1-5; weak D call: TRBD1 (5 bases). The CDR3 covers 17 residues. CDR1 and CDR2 from the germline V gene are LGHDT and YNNKEL (reference sequence). The V gene lost 4 bases and the J gene lost 2 bases, with 18 bases spanning the gap.

The chain has TRBV12-3 or TRBV12-4 and TRBJ2-7; TRBD2 aligns across 8 bases. V lost 3 bases to trimming and J lost 3 bases; unmatched junction nucleotides: 7. This CDR3 comprises 15 residues. CDR3 DNA sequence: TGTGCCAGCAGTTTTTCCGGGGGGGCAGACTACGAGCAGTACTTC. Translated: CASSFSGGADYEQYF.

The sample holds many counts of this clonotype. The chain links TRBV4-1 to TRBJ2-5; D is unresolved. The V and J ends lost 5 bases and 1 base respectively, with 5 bases between them. CDR1 and CDR2 from the germline V gene are MGHRA and YSYEKL. The CDR3 is 12 residues long. The CDR3 protein is CASSRVQETQYF. The CDR3 DNA sequence: TGCGCCAGCAGCAGGGTCCAAGAGACCCAGTACTTC.

Only a few counts were recorded for this clonotype. This rearrangement joins TRBV27 to TRBJ1-2; D gene ambiguous. The CDR3 has 15 residues. Germline lookup yields CDR1 MNHEY and CDR2 SMNVEV (reference sequence). V was trimmed by 0 bases and J by 4 bases, leaving 12 bases between them. CDR3 DNA: TGTGCCAGCAGTTTATCCTCCTTTAGGGTCTATGGCTACACCTTC. Its protein is CASSLSSFRVYGYTF.

This chain links TRBV6-1 with TRBJ2-1, with 10 bases lining up with TRBD2. CDR1 and CDR2 (germline): MNHNS, SASEGT. V lost 5 bases to trimming and J lost 10 bases; unmatched junction nucleotides: 11. The CDR3 sequence is 15 residues long. CDR3 residues: CASSPLAGEPYEQFF. CDR3 bases: TGTGCCAGCAGTCCTCTAGCGGGAGAGCCGTACGAGCAGTTCTTC.

This clonotype has only a few counts. The chain couples TRBV29-1 to TRBJ2-1; 9 bases align to TRBD1. With 7 bases clipped from V and 7 bases from J, the junction kept 20 bases outside the gene matches. Germline V gene sequence: CDR1 SQVTM, CDR2 ANQGSEA. This CDR3 has 17 residues. Here the CDR3 reads CSAYRKGRDRVENEQFF. DNA for the CDR3: TGCAGCGCTTATAGGAAAGGCCGGGACAGGGTCGAGAATGAGCAGTTCTTC.